This TCR beta chain was sequenced during a study of T cell changes during pregnancy in multiple sclerosis. Here immunoSEQ multiplex PCR was the method, and the copy in TCRdb shows in-frame clones only, minus some. The sample shows about 57,000 clones, less than 95% of them seen only once. This receptor was taken from a female donor in good health, enrolled as a control in a pregnancy study. The sample consisted of peripheral blood, taken after pregnancy.

The chain's CDR3 is CASSLLGGVGYTF. CDR3 nucleotide sequence: TGTGCCAGCAGCCTCCTCGGAGGCGTTGGCTACACCTTC. The rearrangement links TRBV7-9 to TRBJ1-2, with no clear D. The CDR3 covers 13 residues. Germline V gives CDR1 SEHNR, CDR2 FQNEAQ (reference sequence). V was pared by 5 bases and J by 7 bases, with 14 bases between.